These 24 T cell receptor beta chains were all obtained from the same sample, sequenced in a study of post-analysis software for immune sequencing data (dated by TCRdb to about 2015). Broad study findings and their caveats: Roughly 5 TRBV segments, including TRBV5-6, TRBV5-1 and TRBV20-1, were significantly more frequent in patients than controls.

Libraries were built with PCR. The sequencing machine was an Illumina HiSeq 2500. To reduce PCR and sequencing biases, unique molecular identifiers were built into the TCR beta cDNA libraries. The public sequencing data were trimmed at Q25 with fastp and processed into clonotypes with MiXCR by TCRdb, which kept only in-frame beta chains. Every distinct CDR3 protein forms one entry, paired with its most common genes and DNA. This sample comprises just over 250,000 distinct CDR3 sequences, 36% of them detected only once. The ten largest clones add up to under 5.5% of the sample. The antigens for these receptors are not known. The sample was blood. The receptors stem from a girl aged 5-17 years with multiple sclerosis.

This clonotype has at least ten counts. The chain is built from TRBV7-2 and TRBJ2-5, with no clear D. The germline V gene has CDR1 SGHTA and CDR2 FQGNSA. The CDR3 runs 15 residues. Trimming stripped 1 base from V and 0 bases from J, with 9 bases between. The CDR3 here is CASSLGVLNQETQYF. CDR3 nucleotides: TGTGCCAGCAGCTTAGGCGTGTTAAACCAAGAGACCCAGTACTTC.

This clonotype was counted at least ten times. This chain connects TRBV2 to TRBJ2-3; the D is unclear. The V gene lost 4 bases and the J gene lost 6 bases, with 14 bases spanning the gap. This CDR3 spans 14 amino acids. The germline gives CDR1 SNHLY, CDR2 FYNNEI. The CDR3 DNA reads TGTGCCAGCAGTGGGGAAAATCAACGGGATACGCAGTATTTT. It translates to CASSGENQRDTQYF. Variable domain in full (rest from reference TRBV2 and TRBJ2-3): EPEVTQTPSHQVTQMGQEVILRCVPISNHLYFYWYRQILGQKVEFLVSFYNNEISEKSEIFDDQFSVERPDGSNFTLKIRSTKLEDSAMYFCASSGENQRDTQYFGPGTRLTVL.

The sample holds many counts of this clonotype. V usage is TRBV3-1 and J usage is TRBJ1-2, with D unresolved. The CDR3 length is 12 residues. Deletions cut 6 bases from V and 1 base from J, with 6 bases between. The germline V gene has CDR1 LGHDT and CDR2 YNNKEL (reference sequence). CDR3 sequence (DNA): TGTGCCAGCAGTGATATTAACTATGGCTACACCTTC. Its translation: CASSDINYGYTF.

The rearrangement links TRBV19 to TRBJ1-1; possible D gene TRBD1, 5 bases. Trimming pared 3 bases from V and 0 bases from J, leaving 8 bases between. The germline gives CDR1 LNHDA, CDR2 SQIVND (reference sequence). The CDR3 consists of 14 residues. This chain's CDR3 is CASSIQGLNTEAFF. In DNA form, the CDR3 reads TGTGCCAGTAGTATCCAGGGCCTGAACACTGAAGCTTTCTTT. The variable domain in full, with the rest retrieved from reference TRBV19 and TRBJ1-1, is DGGITQSPKYLFRKEGQNVTLSCEQNLNHDAMYWYRQDPGQGLRLIYYSQIVNDFQKGDIAEGYSVSREKKESFPLTVTSAQKNPTAFYLCASSIQGLNTEAFFGQGTRLTVV.

This clonotype was counted many times. The rearrangement joins TRBV18 to TRBJ1-4; D unclear. V lost 1 base, J lost 0 bases, and 3 bases lay in between. This CDR3 contains 14 residues. Per germline, CDR1 KGHSH and CDR2 LQKENI. In nucleotides, the CDR3 is TGTGCCAGCTCACCACTTGCAACTAATGAAAAACTGTTTTTT. Protein sequence: CASSPLATNEKLFF. Drawing the rest from reference TRBV18 and TRBJ1-4, the complete variable domain is NAGVMQNPRHLVRRRGQEARLRCSPMKGHSHVYWYRQLPEEGLKFMVYLQKENIIDESGMPKERFSAEFPKEGPSILRIQQVVRGDSAAYFCASSPLATNEKLFFGSGTQLSVL.

The V gene is TRBV6-1, the J gene TRBJ1-5; no definite D call. Germline V lookup: CDR1 MNHNS, CDR2 SASEGT. There are 13 residues in the CDR3. Trimming pared 4 bases from V and 2 bases from J, leaving 6 bases between. CDR3 amino acids: CASSVTGNQPQHF. The CDR3 coding sequence is TGTGCCAGCAGTGTCACGGGCAATCAGCCCCAGCATTTT.

This clonotype was picked up many times. V is TRBV6-1 and J is TRBJ2-1, with 7 bases matching TRBD2. CDR1 MNHNS and CDR2 SASEGT come from the germline V gene. The CDR3 is 17 residues long. The V gene end was trimmed by 6 bases and the J gene end by 2 bases; junction bases not matched to a gene: 13. CDR3 loop: CASSGEYREAAYNEQFF. The CDR3, as DNA: TGTGCCAGCAGCGGGGAATACCGGGAGGCGGCCTACAATGAGCAGTTCTTC.

The rearrangement links TRBV12-3 or TRBV12-4 to TRBJ1-5; D might be TRBD1 (6 bases). V lost 0 bases and J 0 bases, leaving 12 bases between the germline ends. The CDR3 covers 17 residues. CDR3 nucleotides: TGTGCCAGCAGTTTAGCGGGAGGGGGATCTAGCAATCAGCCCCAGCATTTT. It yields the protein CASSLAGGGSSNQPQHF.

The chain recombines TRBV7-2 with TRBJ2-7; D is uncertain. Germline CDR1 and CDR2: SGHTA and FQGNSA. The CDR3 has 17 residues. V lost 1 base, J lost 3 bases, and 19 bases lay in between. The CDR3 nucleotides are TGTGCCAGCAGCTTAGAAGGTCATCGCACGGTGAACTACGAGCAGTACTTC. This gives the protein CASSLEGHRTVNYEQYF.

As concerns this clonotype: Since a much larger clone is just one base distant, this may be a read error. The chain employs TRBV9 and TRBJ2-1; D gene uncertain. CDR3 length: 12 residues. Germline V gene sequence: CDR1 SGDLS, CDR2 YYNGEE. In nucleotides, the CDR3 is TGTACCAGCAGCGTAGCCTACAATGAGCAGTTCTTC. This sequence encodes CTSSVAYNEQFF.

The chain links TRBV2 to TRBJ1-2, with unresolved D. This CDR3 has 11 residues. V was cut by 6 bases and J by 6 bases, with 8 bases left in between. Germline values: CDR1 SNHLY, CDR2 FYNNEI. The CDR3 loop is CASRGRDGYTF. In nucleotides, the CDR3 is TGTGCCAGCAGAGGGCGAGATGGCTACACCTTC.

This clonotype showed up just once. The J gene is TRBJ1-1, the V gene TRBV28; D is ambiguous. Looked up from germline, CDR1 is MDHEN and CDR2 is SYDVKM. This CDR3 has 12 residues. Trimming pared 9 bases from V and 3 bases from J, leaving 11 bases between. CDR3 sequence reads: CASGSGDTEAFF. The DNA for the CDR3 is TGTGCCAGTGGGAGTGGGGACACTGAAGCTTTCTTT.

The sample holds one count of this clonotype. This chain uses TRBV29-1 with TRBJ2-1, with unresolved D. In germline, CDR1 is SQVTM, CDR2 ANQGSEA. The CDR3 runs 10 residues. Trimming removed 7 bases at V and 7 bases at J, with 8 bases between. This CDR3 is CSASVNEQFF. The CDR3 DNA follows: TGCAGCGCATCGGTGAATGAGCAGTTCTTC.

Of note for this clonotype: A read error may explain this, as a much larger clone is one base away. The V call is TRBV28, the J call TRBJ1-5, with D uncertain. In germline, CDR1 is MDHEN, CDR2 SYDVKM. The length of the CDR3 is 16 residues. CDR3 residues: CANSQHLSGGNQPQHF. The CDR3 DNA reads TGTGCCAACAGTCAGCACCTTTCCGGTGGCAATCAGCCCCAGCATTTT.

Details on this clonotype: A read error is possible here, since a much larger clone lies one base away. The chain is built from TRBV6-5 and TRBJ1-5; D is perhaps TRBD1 (5 bases). CDR1 and CDR2 (germline): MNHEY, SVGAGI. The CDR3 has 15 residues. CDR3 loop: CASSGGFYSNQPQNF. The CDR3 coding sequence is TGTGCCAGCAGCGGGGGTTTTTATAGCAATCAGCCCCAGAATTTT.

This clonotype has a count of ten or more. The rearrangement uses TRBV9 and TRBJ2-1; no reliable D call. V was shortened by 3 bases and J by 0 bases, with 16 bases between the two germline ends. The V gene's germline CDR1 is SGDLS and CDR2 YYNGEE. The CDR3 sequence is 17 residues long. This CDR3 reads CASSGTSRRYSYNEQFF. CDR3 sequence (DNA): TGTGCCAGCAGCGGGACGTCAAGGCGATACTCCTACAATGAGCAGTTCTTC.

There are many counts of this clonotype. This chain connects TRBV29-1 to TRBJ2-7; D is unresolved. CDR1 SQVTM and CDR2 ANQGSEA come from the germline V gene. The germline V and J ends were trimmed by 7 bases and 0 bases, with 13 bases remaining between them. The CDR3 consists of 13 residues. The CDR3 coding sequence is TGCAGCGCGGTTTCGGGTAGCTCCTACGAGCAGTACTTC. This translates into CSAVSGSSYEQYF.

This clonotype has ten or more counts. This chain connects TRBV5-6 to TRBJ2-7; D is perhaps TRBD2 (5 bases). The germline V gene has CDR1 SGHDT and CDR2 YYEEEE. Trimming cost V 3 bases and J 6 bases, with 19 bases left between them. The length of the CDR3 is 15 residues. CDR3 nucleotide sequence: TGTGCCAGCAGCTCTTTGGGAGAGGCTGCATCCGAGCAGTACTTC. Protein sequence: CASSSLGEAASEQYF.

This clonotype was recorded a few times. The chain couples TRBV12-3 or TRBV12-4 to TRBJ2-1, with TRBD2 identical over 13 bases. The CDR3 is made up of 17 amino acids. The ends lost 2 bases at V and 7 bases at J; junction bases unmatched: 8. Here the CDR3 DNA reads TGTGCCAGCAGTTTATTCCCCGGGACTAGCGGGAAAAATGAGCAGTTCTTC. It codes for CASSLFPGTSGKNEQFF.

This clonotype was seen ten or more times. V gene TRBV4-1 combines with J gene TRBJ1-1; no clear D gene. V was cut by 0 bases and J by 3 bases, with 17 bases left in between. The CDR3 runs 17 residues. Germline V gives CDR1 MGHRA, CDR2 YSYEKL. As DNA, the CDR3 is TGCGCCAGCAGCCAAGACCGTGGAGCATTATGGGACACTGAAGCTTTCTTT. Amino acids: CASSQDRGALWDTEAFF.

This clonotype was seen ten or more times. This chain connects TRBV4-1 to TRBJ1-4; 7 nucleotides agree with TRBD1. The J segment lost 0 bases and the V segment lost 0 bases, leaving 7 bases of the junction unmatched. The CDR3 covers 18 residues. Per the germline V gene, CDR1 is MGHRA and CDR2 is YSYEKL. The CDR3 nucleotides read TGCGCCAGCAGCCAAGAGGAGACAGGGTTTGCAACTAATGAAAAACTGTTTTTT. Residues: CASSQEETGFATNEKLFF.

This clonotype was seen ten or more times. The chain links TRBV5-1 to TRBJ2-5; D is undetermined. Germline V gene sequence: CDR1 SGHRS, CDR2 YFSETQ. The V end was cut by 7 bases, the J end by 5 bases, with 9 bases between. This CDR3 comprises 11 residues. CDR3 sequence reads: CASLYGETQYF. The CDR3 DNA is TGCGCCAGCCTATATGGGGAGACCCAGTACTTC.

This clonotype has a count of ten or more. The CDR3 DNA sequence: TGTGCCAGCAGCGTAGCCCCAGACCTCGAGCAGTTCTTC. Protein product: CASSVAPDLEQFF. The V gene is TRBV9, the J gene TRBJ2-1, with unresolved D. V lost 0 bases and J 10 bases, leaving 11 bases between the germline ends. Germline V lookup: CDR1 SGDLS, CDR2 YYNGEE. The CDR3 is 13 amino acids.

This clonotype was seen a few times. This chain joins TRBV29-1 and TRBJ2-7; 8 positions agree with TRBD1. The V gene end was trimmed by 5 bases and the J gene end by 5 bases; junction bases not matched to a gene: 5. CDR3 length equals 12 residues. Germline V gene data show CDR1 as SQVTM and CDR2 as ANQGSEA. CDR3: CSVQQGANEQYF. The CDR3, as DNA: TGCAGCGTTCAGCAGGGGGCTAACGAGCAGTACTTC.